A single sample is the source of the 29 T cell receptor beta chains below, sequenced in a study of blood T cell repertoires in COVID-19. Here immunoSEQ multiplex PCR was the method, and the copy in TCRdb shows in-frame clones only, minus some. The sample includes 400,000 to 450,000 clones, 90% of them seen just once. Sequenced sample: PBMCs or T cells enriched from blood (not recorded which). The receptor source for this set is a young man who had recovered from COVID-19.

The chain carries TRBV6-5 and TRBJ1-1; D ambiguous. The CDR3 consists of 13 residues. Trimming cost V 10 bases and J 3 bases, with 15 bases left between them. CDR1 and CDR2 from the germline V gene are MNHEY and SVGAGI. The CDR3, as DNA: TGTGCCACCATACCTCCCGGTGACACTGAAGCTTTCTTT. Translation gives CATIPPGDTEAFF.

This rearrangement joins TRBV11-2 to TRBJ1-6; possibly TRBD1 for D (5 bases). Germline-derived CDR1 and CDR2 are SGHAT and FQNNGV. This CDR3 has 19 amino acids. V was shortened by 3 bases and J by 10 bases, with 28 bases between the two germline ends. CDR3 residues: CASSFTSLGVAGKSSPLHF. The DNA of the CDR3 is TGTGCCAGCAGCTTTACCTCCTTAGGGGTTGCGGGAAAGAGCTCACCCCTCCACTTT.

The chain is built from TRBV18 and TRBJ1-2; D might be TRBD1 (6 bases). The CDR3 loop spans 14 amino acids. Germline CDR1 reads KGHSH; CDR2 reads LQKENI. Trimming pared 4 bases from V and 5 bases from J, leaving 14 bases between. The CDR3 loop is CASSLDRTTYGYTF. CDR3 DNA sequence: TGTGCCAGCTCACTCGACAGGACAACGTATGGCTACACCTTC.

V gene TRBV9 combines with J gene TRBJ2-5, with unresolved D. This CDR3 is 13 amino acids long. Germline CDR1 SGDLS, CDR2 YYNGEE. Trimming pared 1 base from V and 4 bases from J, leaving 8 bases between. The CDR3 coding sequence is TGTGCCAGCAGCGTAACATCGGGAGAGACCCAGTACTTC. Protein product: CASSVTSGETQYF.

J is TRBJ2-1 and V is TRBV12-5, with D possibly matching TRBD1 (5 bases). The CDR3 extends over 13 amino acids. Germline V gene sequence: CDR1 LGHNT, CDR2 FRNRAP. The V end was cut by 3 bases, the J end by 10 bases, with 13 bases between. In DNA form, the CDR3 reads TGTGCTAGTGGTTTTGGGGCTGGGTACGAGCAGTTCTTC. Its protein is CASGFGAGYEQFF.

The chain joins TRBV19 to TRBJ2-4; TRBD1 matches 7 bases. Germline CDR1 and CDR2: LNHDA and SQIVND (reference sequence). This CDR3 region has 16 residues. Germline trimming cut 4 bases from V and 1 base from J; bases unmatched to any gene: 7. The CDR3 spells CASSKTQGDAKNIQYF. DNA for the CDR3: TGTGCCAGTAGTAAAACGCAGGGGGATGCCAAAAACATTCAGTACTTC.

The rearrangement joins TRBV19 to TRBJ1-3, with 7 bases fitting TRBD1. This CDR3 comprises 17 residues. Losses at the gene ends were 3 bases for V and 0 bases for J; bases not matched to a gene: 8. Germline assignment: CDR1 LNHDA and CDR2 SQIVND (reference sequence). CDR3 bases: TGTGCCAGTAGTATCGTCCAGGGGGATCCCTCTGGAAACACCATATATTTT. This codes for CASSIVQGDPSGNTIYF.

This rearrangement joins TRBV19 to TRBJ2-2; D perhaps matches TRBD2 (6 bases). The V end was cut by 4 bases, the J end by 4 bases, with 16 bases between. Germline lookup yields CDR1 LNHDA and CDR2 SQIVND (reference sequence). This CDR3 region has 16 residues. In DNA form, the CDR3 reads TGTGCCAGTAGTACCTGGGACTTATACTTCACCGGGGAGCTGTTTTTT. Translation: CASSTWDLYFTGELFF.

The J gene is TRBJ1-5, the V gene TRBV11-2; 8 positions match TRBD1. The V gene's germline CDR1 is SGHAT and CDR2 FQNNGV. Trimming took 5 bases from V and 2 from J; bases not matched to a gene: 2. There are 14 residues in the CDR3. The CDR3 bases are TGTGCCAGCAGCCCGACAGGGGGCAATCAGCCCCAGCATTTT. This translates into CASSPTGGNQPQHF.

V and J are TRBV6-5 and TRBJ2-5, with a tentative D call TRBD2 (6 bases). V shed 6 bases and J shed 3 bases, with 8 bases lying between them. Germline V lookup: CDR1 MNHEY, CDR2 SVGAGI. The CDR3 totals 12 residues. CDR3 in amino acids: CASRAGKETQYF. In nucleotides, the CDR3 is TGTGCCAGCAGGGCGGGAAAAGAGACCCAGTACTTC.

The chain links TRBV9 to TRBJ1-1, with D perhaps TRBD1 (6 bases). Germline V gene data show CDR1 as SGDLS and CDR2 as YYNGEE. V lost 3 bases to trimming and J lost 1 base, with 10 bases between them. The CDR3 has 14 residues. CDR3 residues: CASSAGQRNTEAFF. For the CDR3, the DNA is TGTGCCAGCAGCGCCGGACAGCGGAACACTGAAGCTTTCTTT.

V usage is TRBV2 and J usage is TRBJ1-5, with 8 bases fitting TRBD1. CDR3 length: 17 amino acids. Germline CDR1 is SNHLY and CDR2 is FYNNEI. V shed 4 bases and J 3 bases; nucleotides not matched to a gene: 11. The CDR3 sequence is CASSGGGQAGYNQPQHF. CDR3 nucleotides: TGTGCCAGCAGTGGGGGGGGACAGGCGGGTTACAATCAGCCCCAGCATTTT.

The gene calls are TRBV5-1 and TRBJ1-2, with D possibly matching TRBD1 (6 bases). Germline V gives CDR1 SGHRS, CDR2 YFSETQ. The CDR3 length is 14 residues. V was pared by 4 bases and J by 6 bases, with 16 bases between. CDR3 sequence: CASSDRGKGDGYTF. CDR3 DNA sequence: TGCGCCAGCAGCGACCGGGGCAAGGGGGATGGCTACACCTTC.

For the CDR3, the DNA is TGCAGCGTTGAAGATCTGGGGGGGGCATCATACAATGAGCAGTTCTTC. Its protein product is CSVEDLGGASYNEQFF. V usage is TRBV29-1 and J usage is TRBJ2-1; TRBD2 is a possible D gene (7 bases). V was shortened by 0 bases and J by 4 bases, with 16 bases between the two germline ends. CDR1 is SQVTM, CDR2 ANQGSEA, per germline. This CDR3 has 16 residues.

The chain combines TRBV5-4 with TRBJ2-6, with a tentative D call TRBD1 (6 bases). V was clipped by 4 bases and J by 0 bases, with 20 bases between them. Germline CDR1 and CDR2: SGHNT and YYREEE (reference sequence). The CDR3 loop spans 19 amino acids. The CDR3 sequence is CASSGLPGQIFSGANVLTF. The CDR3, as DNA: TGTGCCAGCAGCGGACTGCCGGGACAAATTTTCTCTGGGGCCAACGTCCTGACTTTC.

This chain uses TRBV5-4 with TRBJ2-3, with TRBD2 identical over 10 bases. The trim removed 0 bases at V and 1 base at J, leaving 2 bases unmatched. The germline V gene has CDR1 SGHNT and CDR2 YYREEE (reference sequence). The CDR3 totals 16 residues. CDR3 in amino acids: CASSLGTSGGTDTQYF. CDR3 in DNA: TGTGCCAGCAGCTTGGGTACTAGCGGGGGCACAGATACGCAGTATTTT.

CDR3 sequence: CATSRDYVENQPQHF. CDR3 in DNA: TGTGCCACCAGCAGAGATTACGTTGAGAATCAGCCCCAGCATTTT. The chain recombines TRBV15 with TRBJ1-5; D not certain. Germline V CDR1 and CDR2: LNHNV, YYDKDF (reference sequence). V lost 0 bases and J lost 4, with 10 bases in between. The CDR3 loop spans 15 amino acids.

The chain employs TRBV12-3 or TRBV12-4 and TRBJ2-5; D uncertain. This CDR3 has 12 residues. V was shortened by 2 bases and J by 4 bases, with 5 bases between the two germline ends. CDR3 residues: CASSLSVETQYF. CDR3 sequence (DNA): TGTGCCAGCAGTTTATCGGTAGAGACCCAGTACTTC.

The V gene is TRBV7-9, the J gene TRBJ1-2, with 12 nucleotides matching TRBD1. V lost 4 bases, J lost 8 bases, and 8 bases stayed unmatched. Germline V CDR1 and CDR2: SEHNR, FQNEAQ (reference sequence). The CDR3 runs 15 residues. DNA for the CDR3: TGTGCCAGCAGCTGGAGCGGGACAGGGGGCATCGGCTACACCTTC. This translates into CASSWSGTGGIGYTF.

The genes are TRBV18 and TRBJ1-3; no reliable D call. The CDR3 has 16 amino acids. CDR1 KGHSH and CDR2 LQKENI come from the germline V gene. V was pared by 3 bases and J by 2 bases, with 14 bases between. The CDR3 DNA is TGTGCCAGCTCACCGGTCGCTGCTCGGGCTGGAAACACCATATATTTT. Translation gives CASSPVAARAGNTIYF.

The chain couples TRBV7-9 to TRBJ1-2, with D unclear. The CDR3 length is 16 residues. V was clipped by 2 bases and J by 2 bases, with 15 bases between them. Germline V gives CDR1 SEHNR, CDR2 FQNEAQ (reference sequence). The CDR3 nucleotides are TGTGCCAGCAGCTTATCCCAAACAGATCTAAACTATGGCTACACCTTC. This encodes CASSLSQTDLNYGYTF.

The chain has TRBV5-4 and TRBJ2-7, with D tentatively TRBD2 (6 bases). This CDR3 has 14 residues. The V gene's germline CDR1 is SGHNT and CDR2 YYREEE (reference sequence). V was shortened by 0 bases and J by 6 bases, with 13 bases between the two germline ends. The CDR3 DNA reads TGTGCCAGCAGCTTGGAACTAGCCCCCTCCGAGCAGTACTTC. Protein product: CASSLELAPSEQYF.

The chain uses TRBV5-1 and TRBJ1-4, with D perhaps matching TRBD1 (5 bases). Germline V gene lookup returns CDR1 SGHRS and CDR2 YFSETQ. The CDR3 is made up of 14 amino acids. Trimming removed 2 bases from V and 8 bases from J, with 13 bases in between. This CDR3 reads CASSLGRGGEKLFF. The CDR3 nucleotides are TGCGCCAGCAGCTTAGGAAGGGGAGGAGAAAAACTGTTTTTT.

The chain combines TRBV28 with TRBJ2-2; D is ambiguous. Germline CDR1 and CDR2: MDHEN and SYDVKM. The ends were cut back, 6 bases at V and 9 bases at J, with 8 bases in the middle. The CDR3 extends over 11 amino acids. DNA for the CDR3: TGTGCCAGCAGCCGACACCGGGAGCTGTTTTTT. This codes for CASSRHRELFF.

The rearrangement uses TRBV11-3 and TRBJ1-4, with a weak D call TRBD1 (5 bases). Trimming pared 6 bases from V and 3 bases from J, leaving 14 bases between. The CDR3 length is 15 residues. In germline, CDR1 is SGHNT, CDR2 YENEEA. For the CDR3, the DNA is TGTGCCAGCAGGGAACGCGGGGGTGCTAATGAAAAACTGTTTTTT. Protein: CASRERGGANEKLFF.

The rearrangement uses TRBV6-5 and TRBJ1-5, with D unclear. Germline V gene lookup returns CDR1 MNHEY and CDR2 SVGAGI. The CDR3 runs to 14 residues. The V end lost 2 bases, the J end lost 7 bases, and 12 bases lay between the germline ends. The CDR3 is CASSYGVSGQPQHF. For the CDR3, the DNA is TGTGCCAGCAGTTACGGGGTTTCGGGACAGCCCCAGCATTTT.

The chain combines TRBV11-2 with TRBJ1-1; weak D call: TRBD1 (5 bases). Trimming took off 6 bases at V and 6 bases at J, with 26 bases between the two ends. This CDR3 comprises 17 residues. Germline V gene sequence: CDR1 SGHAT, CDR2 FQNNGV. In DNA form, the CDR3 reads TGTGCCAGCAGTAAAGGCAGGGTGTTAGTAATTGGATCTGAAGCTTTCTTT. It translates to CASSKGRVLVIGSEAFF.

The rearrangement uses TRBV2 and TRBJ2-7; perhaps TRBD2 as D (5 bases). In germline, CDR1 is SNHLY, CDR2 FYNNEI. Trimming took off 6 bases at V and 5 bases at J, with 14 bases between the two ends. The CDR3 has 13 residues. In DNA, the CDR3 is TGTGCCAGCAGCGCTCGGGGATACAACGAGCAGTACTTC. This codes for CASSARGYNEQYF.

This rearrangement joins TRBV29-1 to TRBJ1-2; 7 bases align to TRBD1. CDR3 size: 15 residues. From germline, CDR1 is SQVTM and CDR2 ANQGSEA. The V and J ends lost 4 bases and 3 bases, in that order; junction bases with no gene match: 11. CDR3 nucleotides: TGCAGCGTTGGGGCCGACAGGGACGGCGACTATGGCTACACCTTC. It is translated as CSVGADRDGDYGYTF.